A selection of T cell receptor beta chains follows, all from one sample in a study of shared clonotypes between healthy human individuals. Assay: immunoSEQ multiplex PCR; the TCRdb copy retains only in-frame clones and omits some. The sample has some 2.3 million clones, roughly 93% seen once. The sample taken for sequencing was naive CD4+ T cells from PBMCs. All receptors derive from a young man in good health. Some clones in this sample may be carry-over from other donors' samples. Both conserved end residues are part of each CDR3. A D gene is named only where the DNA matches it firmly. Size tells how often a clone was seen (once, few, many) or the class of an expanded clone, and some rows leave it out.

cdr3_nt: TGTGCCAGCAGGGTACAGGGAGATCAGCCCCAGCATTTT
cdr3_aa: CASRVQGDQPQHF
clone_size: .
j_call: TRBJ1-5
v_call: TRBV28
d_call: .

cdr3_nt: TGTGCCAGCAGCTTAATAACGGGACAAAGCCAGCAGTTCTTC
cdr3_aa: CASSLITGQSQQFF
clone_size: .
j_call: TRBJ2-1
v_call: TRBV7-3
d_call: .

cdr3_nt: TGCGCCAGCAGCCTACAGAGTCCAAACATCAATGAGCAGTTCTTC
cdr3_aa: CASSLQSPNINEQFF
clone_size: once
j_call: TRBJ2-1
v_call: TRBV5-1
d_call: .

cdr3_nt: TGTGCCAGCAGTTTTTGGGGTAAAGAGACCCAGTACTTC
cdr3_aa: CASSFWGKETQYF
clone_size: .
j_call: TRBJ2-5
v_call: TRBV28
d_call: .

cdr3_nt: TGTGCCAGCACCGGCACAGCGAACACCGGGGAGCTGTTTTTT
cdr3_aa: CASTGTANTGELFF
clone_size: .
j_call: TRBJ2-2
v_call: TRBV2
d_call: .

cdr3_nt: TGTGCCAGCAGCTTAACGGGAGCGACACCCTACGAGCAGTACTTC
cdr3_aa: CASSLTGATPYEQYF
clone_size: .
j_call: TRBJ2-7
v_call: TRBV11-2
d_call: .

cdr3_nt: TGCGCCAGCAGCCAAGTTATCCAGGGGGAGACCCAGTACTTC
cdr3_aa: CASSQVIQGETQYF
clone_size: .
j_call: TRBJ2-5
v_call: TRBV4-1
d_call: .

cdr3_nt: TGTGCCAGCAGCCTGGGGGGAGTCACCGGGGAGCTGTTTTTT
cdr3_aa: CASSLGGVTGELFF
clone_size: once
j_call: TRBJ2-2
v_call: TRBV7-9
d_call: .

cdr3_nt: TGTGCCAGCAGCTCATTAGGGCTAGCGGGAGGCGGCGAGACCCAGTACTTC
cdr3_aa: CASSSLGLAGGGETQYF
clone_size: few
j_call: TRBJ2-5
v_call: TRBV5-6
d_call: TRBD2

cdr3_nt: TGTGCCAGCAGTCGGGATGGGGGAGAGACCCAGTACTTC
cdr3_aa: CASSRDGGETQYF
clone_size: .
j_call: TRBJ2-5
v_call: TRBV6-5
d_call: .

cdr3_nt: TGTGCCAGCAGTGAGCGGACAGGGAAAATAAGAGAAGCTTTCTTT
cdr3_aa: CASSERTGKIREAFF
clone_size: .
j_call: TRBJ1-1
v_call: TRBV2
d_call: TRBD1

cdr3_nt: TGTGCCAGCAGCTTAGGACAGTACAATGAGCAGTTCTTC
cdr3_aa: CASSLGQYNEQFF
clone_size: .
j_call: TRBJ2-1
v_call: TRBV7-2
d_call: .

cdr3_nt: TGCGCCAGCAGCCAGCCGGGACAGGGATCGGCCAAAAACATTCAGTACTTC
cdr3_aa: CASSQPGQGSAKNIQYF
clone_size: .
j_call: TRBJ2-4
v_call: TRBV4-1
d_call: TRBD1

cdr3_nt: TGCAGCTTCAGCGCGGGGTCAGAGACCCAGTACTTC
cdr3_aa: CSFSAGSETQYF
clone_size: once
j_call: TRBJ2-5
v_call: TRBV29-1
d_call: .

cdr3_nt: TGTGCCAGCTCACCGCGTGCAGGCGCGGGCGAGCAGTACTTC
cdr3_aa: CASSPRAGAGEQYF
clone_size: .
j_call: TRBJ2-7
v_call: TRBV18
d_call: .

cdr3_nt: TGTGCCAGCAGTACCCTTGGACAGGGGGCCTTTGGAGGGGCCAACGTCCTGACTTTC
cdr3_aa: CASSTLGQGAFGGANVLTF
clone_size: .
j_call: TRBJ2-6
v_call: TRBV28
d_call: TRBD1

cdr3_nt: TGTGCCAGCCCCACCTCCTACGAGCAGTACTTC
cdr3_aa: CASPTSYEQYF
clone_size: few
j_call: TRBJ2-7
v_call: TRBV6-5
d_call: .

cdr3_nt: TGCAGTGGGGTATTGGTCGGCGAGCAGTACTTC
cdr3_aa: CSGVLVGEQYF
clone_size: .
j_call: TRBJ2-7
v_call: TRBV20-1
d_call: .

cdr3_nt: TGTGCCAGCAGCCCGGGACTAGCCTCCTACGAGCAGTACTTC
cdr3_aa: CASSPGLASYEQYF
clone_size: .
j_call: TRBJ2-7
v_call: TRBV5-4
d_call: TRBD2

cdr3_nt: TGTGCCAGCAGTTCCCCAAGTAGCGCGTCCTACAATGAGCAGTTCTTC
cdr3_aa: CASSSPSSASYNEQFF
clone_size: once
j_call: TRBJ2-1
v_call: TRBV28
d_call: .

cdr3_nt: TGTGCCAGCAGCTTAACGCTGCTAGCGGGAGGGCCGGGGAATGAGCAGTTCTTC
cdr3_aa: CASSLTLLAGGPGNEQFF
clone_size: .
j_call: TRBJ2-1
v_call: TRBV4-2
d_call: TRBD2

cdr3_nt: TGCAGCGTTGATTACCCCTCCCGGGGCAGCCCCTACGAGCAGTACTTC
cdr3_aa: CSVDYPSRGSPYEQYF
clone_size: .
j_call: TRBJ2-7
v_call: TRBV29-1
d_call: .

cdr3_nt: TGTGCTAGTGGTTTGGGGCCCTCGGGCCGGGAGCTGTTTTTT
cdr3_aa: CASGLGPSGRELFF
clone_size: .
j_call: TRBJ2-2
v_call: TRBV12-5
d_call: .

cdr3_nt: TGTGCCAGCAGCCCTGGGACGACGTATTACAATGAGCAGTTCTTC
cdr3_aa: CASSPGTTYYNEQFF
clone_size: .
j_call: TRBJ2-1
v_call: TRBV28
d_call: .

cdr3_nt: TGCGCCAGCAGCTTGTTCCTAGCGGGAGGGACAGGTGAGCAGTTCTTC
cdr3_aa: CASSLFLAGGTGEQFF
clone_size: .
j_call: TRBJ2-1
v_call: TRBV5-1
d_call: TRBD2

cdr3_nt: TGTGCCAGCAGCCCCGGACTAGCGGGGGCCTACGAGCAGTACTTC
cdr3_aa: CASSPGLAGAYEQYF
clone_size: .
j_call: TRBJ2-7
v_call: TRBV27
d_call: TRBD2

cdr3_nt: TGCGCCAGCAGCACCGGGACTTACACTGGGGAGCAGTACTTC
cdr3_aa: CASSTGTYTGEQYF
clone_size: few
j_call: TRBJ2-7
v_call: TRBV5-1
d_call: .

cdr3_nt: TGTGCCAGCAGCTCGTCTTGGGCGGAAGGCTACACCTTC
cdr3_aa: CASSSSWAEGYTF
clone_size: .
j_call: TRBJ1-2
v_call: TRBV5-4
d_call: .

cdr3_nt: TGTGCCAGTAGTATCAACCCCTGGGGAAGCACTGAAGCTTTCTTT
cdr3_aa: CASSINPWGSTEAFF
clone_size: .
j_call: TRBJ1-1
v_call: TRBV19
d_call: .

cdr3_nt: TGTGCCAGCAGCCAATATGAGGGACGGGCGATGAACACTGAAGCTTTCTTT
cdr3_aa: CASSQYEGRAMNTEAFF
clone_size: once
j_call: TRBJ1-1
v_call: TRBV4-2
d_call: .

cdr3_nt: TGTGCCAGCAGTGAAATGGCGGGAGGGCGGGCAGATACGCAGTATTTT
cdr3_aa: CASSEMAGGRADTQYF
clone_size: once
j_call: TRBJ2-3
v_call: TRBV6-1
d_call: TRBD2

cdr3_nt: TGTGCCATCCGTAGGGCCGATGATAATTCACCCCTCCACTTT
cdr3_aa: CAIRRADDNSPLHF
clone_size: .
j_call: TRBJ1-6
v_call: TRBV10-3
d_call: .

cdr3_nt: TGTGCCATCAGTGAGTCGGCGTCAGGAAGTCAGCCCCAGCATTTT
cdr3_aa: CAISESASGSQPQHF
clone_size: .
j_call: TRBJ1-5
v_call: TRBV10-3
d_call: .

cdr3_nt: TGTGCCACCAGCAGAGATAGGGCAGCCTCTAATGAAAAACTGTTTTTT
cdr3_aa: CATSRDRAASNEKLFF
clone_size: .
j_call: TRBJ1-4
v_call: TRBV15
d_call: .

cdr3_nt: TGTGCCAGCAGTGGAAATACGCAGTATTTT
cdr3_aa: CASSGNTQYF
clone_size: .
j_call: TRBJ2-3
v_call: TRBV25-1
d_call: .

cdr3_nt: TGCGCCAGCAGCTATTACACGAACACCGGGGAGCTGTTTTTT
cdr3_aa: CASSYYTNTGELFF
clone_size: .
j_call: TRBJ2-2
v_call: TRBV5-1
d_call: .

cdr3_nt: TGCGCCAGCAGCCCCCCAAGGGGCGGCTACGAGCAGTACTTC
cdr3_aa: CASSPPRGGYEQYF
clone_size: .
j_call: TRBJ2-7
v_call: TRBV5-1
d_call: .